This T cell receptor beta chain derives from a study of beta chain bispecific antibodies for T cell cancers. TCRdb recomputed calls from the 5' RACE reads with MiXCR, one row per CDR3 protein. This repertoire shows about 20,000 distinct CDR3 sequences, 2% to 2.5% found once; its top ten account for about 4.9%. The CDR3 is 14 residues long. V was shortened by 6 bases and J by 6 bases, with 15 bases between the two germline ends. Germline V lookup: CDR1 SEHNR, CDR2 FQNEAQ (reference sequence). Either OKT3 anti-CD3 antibody or CD3/CD28 beads expanded T cells from blood mononuclear cells over roughly three days. Jurkat-T cell coculture with anti-TRBV12, compared with an anti-CD19 control. Expanded T cells grew in IL-2 (around 110 IU/ml) plus IL-7 (around 5 ng/ml). Bispecific antibody was added to 5 x 10^4 normal T cells and 5 x 10^4 target cells. This clonotype was observed a handful of times. The antigen is unknown.

General observations from the study: Anti-TRBV12 exposure, compared with anti-CD19, reduced the TRBV12-3 proportion of TRBV signal by 98.9%. The leukemia cells, rather than normal T cells, gave most of the targeted TRBV signal.

The J gene is TRBJ1-5, the V gene TRBV7-9; D may be TRBD1 (5 bases). The sequence came from a human donor in good health. Some clones in this sample may be carry-over from other donors' samples. The source material was healthy donor T cells cultured with leukemia cells, sampled from a culture containing a bispecific antibody targeting TCR Vbeta12. The CDR3 is CASSRSGAGQPQHF. CDR3 sequence (DNA): TGTGCCAGCAGTCGATCTGGGGCGGGTCAGCCCCAGCATTTT.